The 5 T cell receptor beta chains given below trace back to one sample, sequenced in a study of T-cell memory formation after mild COVID-19. A single record per CDR3 protein comes from TCRdb applying MiXCR to the 5' RACE reads. The data contain fewer than 300,000 distinct CDR3 sequences, about a sixth of them singletons. Sequenced material: PBMCs or a T cell subset sorted from them (not recorded which). Every receptor here comes from a man aged 18 to 35 who had mild COVID-19 (a few samples of this study predate the infection). Cell type and time point are not known.

The chain uses TRBV12-3 or TRBV12-4 and TRBJ2-3, with D hard to call. Trimming took off 5 bases at V and 5 bases at J, with 8 bases between the two ends. The length of the CDR3 is 12 residues. The CDR3 is CASSTWGDTQYF. CDR3 DNA sequence: TGTGCCAGCAGTACGTGGGGAGATACGCAGTATTTT.

This clonotype appeared a single time. This rearrangement joins TRBV4-2 to TRBJ2-5, with D possibly matching TRBD1 (5 bases). Germline loops: CDR1 LGHNA, CDR2 YNFKEQ. V was pared by 4 bases and J by 1 base, with 13 bases between. This CDR3 contains 15 residues. The CDR3 reads CASSLKLGLQETQYF. CDR3 DNA sequence: TGTGCCAGCAGCCTTAAATTGGGGCTCCAAGAGACCCAGTACTTC.

The chain employs TRBV20-1 and TRBJ2-1, with D possibly being TRBD2 (6 bases). This CDR3 region has 14 residues. The V end lost 3 bases, the J end lost 3 bases, and 12 bases lay between the germline ends. Germline CDR1 DFQATT, CDR2 SNEGSKA (reference sequence). The CDR3 loop reads CSASGGPGYNEQFF. The DNA for the CDR3 is TGCAGTGCTAGCGGGGGTCCGGGCTACAATGAGCAGTTCTTC.

The rearrangement links TRBV12-3 or TRBV12-4 to TRBJ1-1, with 11 bases that match TRBD1. The CDR3 length is 16 residues. The V gene end was trimmed by 1 base and the J gene end by 5 bases; junction bases not matched to a gene: 6. The CDR3 DNA follows: TGTGCCAGCAGTTTAGGAGGGACAGGGGGTTTTACTGAAGCTTTCTTT. Translation: CASSLGGTGGFTEAFF.

This sequence joins TRBV30 and TRBJ1-1, with D hard to call. The CDR3 contains 12 residues. V shed 3 bases and J shed 7 bases, with 12 bases lying between them. In germline, CDR1 is GTSNPN, CDR2 SVGIG (reference sequence). The CDR3, as DNA: TGTGCCTGGAGCCATTCCGGGGTTGAAGCTTTCTTT. It specifies CAWSHSGVEAFF.